These 6 T cell receptor beta chains originate from one sample sequenced in a study of T cells in women clearing cervical HPV infection. Using immunoSEQ multiplex PCR, the repertoire was profiled, and TCRdb retains in-frame clones only, with some absent. In total, the table holds roughly 20,000 clones. The specimen sequenced was blood buffy coat. The receptors were sampled from a woman aged 18-70 years with a cervical HPV16 infection that either progressed to CIN3+ or cleared (not recorded which).

Note on this clone: The sequenced fragment ends 3 residues before the CDR3 boundary, so the rest is inferred from the germline J gene. The chain uses TRBV7-9 and TRBJ2-7, with D tentatively TRBD1 (5 bases). The V and J ends lost 5 bases and 3 bases respectively, with 17 bases between them. CDR1 is SEHNR, CDR2 FQNEAQ, per germline (reference sequence). This CDR3 has 15 amino acids. The CDR3 DNA, read in part, is TGTGCCAGCAGCGCCGAAGGGGTCCCCCACTACGAG. As protein: CASSAEGVPHYE. The whole CDR3 sequence reads CASSAEGVPHYEQYF.

A note on this clone: The CDR3 end lies 3 residues beyond the end of the read and is filled in from the germline J gene. The chain uses TRBV5-4 and TRBJ1-1; maybe TRBD1 (5 bases). V lost 4 bases and J 0 bases, leaving 10 bases between the germline ends. Germline lookup yields CDR1 SGHNT and CDR2 YYREEE (reference sequence). This CDR3 contains 14 residues. The part of the CDR3 DNA that was read is TGTGCCAGCAGCCCTGACAGATTGAACACTGAA. Amino acid sequence: CASSPDRLNTE. The whole CDR3 is CASSPDRLNTEAFF.

About this clone: The missing CDR3 end, 3 residues past where the read stops, is filled in from the germline J gene. The chain carries TRBV5-6 and TRBJ1-2; D unresolved. The CDR3 is 12 amino acids. Germline lookup yields CDR1 SGHDT and CDR2 YYEEEE. The ends were cut back, 0 bases at V and 4 bases at J, with 4 bases in the middle. Incomplete CDR3 DNA: TGTGCCAGCAGCTTGGCCTTCTATGGC. It is translated as CASSLAFYG. The whole CDR3 protein reads CASSLAFYGYTF.

A note on this clone: The read terminates 3 residues before the CDR3 end, so the remaining end is supplied by the germline J gene. The V call is TRBV20-1, the J call TRBJ2-3; TRBD2 matches at 13 bases. Germline V gene lookup returns CDR1 DFQATT and CDR2 SNEGSKA (reference sequence). The CDR3 extends over 16 amino acids. CDR3 amino acids: CSASTSGGAGQETQYF. CDR3 DNA (partial): TGCAGTGCTAGCACTAGCGGGGGGGCTGGGCAAGAGACG.

As regards this clone: The DNA ends 3 residues before the CDR3 does, and the rest of the CDR3 is filled in from the germline J gene. The chain uses TRBV27 and TRBJ2-7; 9 bases are shared with TRBD1. The V and J ends lost 7 bases and 4 bases, in that order; junction bases with no gene match: 11. The CDR3 loop spans 15 amino acids. Germline CDR1 and CDR2: MNHEY and SMNVEV (reference sequence). The CDR3 sequence is CASTQGDRVGYEQYF. The CDR3 bases that were read are TGTGCCAGCACCCAGGGGGACAGGGTCGGGTACGAG.

About this clone: The read ends 3 residues early relative to the CDR3; the germline J gene fills the gap. This rearrangement joins TRBV5-1 to TRBJ2-2; D gene unclear. The CDR3 length is 14 residues. The germline gives CDR1 SGHRS, CDR2 YFSETQ. Between the trimmed V and J ends, which lost 5 bases and 1 base, there was a span of 9 bases. The CDR3 DNA, read in part, is TGCGCCAGCAGGGGCAGTTTGAACACCGGGGAG. Its translation: CASRGSLNTGE. The whole CDR3 protein reads CASRGSLNTGELFF.